This T cell receptor (beta chain) derives from a study of metastatic and nonmetastatic thyroid tumors. Looking at the study overall: From malignant and benign thyroid patients, repertoires in blood and in tumor or nodule tissue were compared. Findings and limits, study-wide: In blood and tumor, TCR beta diversity was reportedly significantly higher in malignant thyroid tumors than in benign nodules.

V was clipped by 6 bases and J by 0 bases; unmatched bases: 9. Germline loops: CDR1 SGHAT, CDR2 FQNNGV. The CDR3 contains 16 residues. Patients underwent thyroid surgery, and none had received any treatment before it. The authors' processing: Using the CDR3 differences seen across clinicopathological groups, the authors built a distant-metastasis classifier for papillary thyroid cancer, which was meant to discriminate distant-metastatic patients. TCRdb re-processed the PCR reads through MiXCR. TCRdb, rather than the study authors, made the V and J calls. The repertoire holds around 40,000 clones, with approximately 18% as singletons. Concerning this clone: Its specificity is not known.

The chain joins TRBV11-2 to TRBJ2-7; 9 bases fit TRBD1. The clonotype originates from a male donor with papillary thyroid cancer or a benign thyroid nodule (not recorded which). Some clones in this sample may be carry-over from other donors' samples. The sample comprised blood. CDR3 amino acids: CASSYTDRGVSYEQYF. CDR3 DNA sequence: TGTGCCAGCAGTTATACAGACAGGGGGGTCTCCTACGAGCAGTACTTC.